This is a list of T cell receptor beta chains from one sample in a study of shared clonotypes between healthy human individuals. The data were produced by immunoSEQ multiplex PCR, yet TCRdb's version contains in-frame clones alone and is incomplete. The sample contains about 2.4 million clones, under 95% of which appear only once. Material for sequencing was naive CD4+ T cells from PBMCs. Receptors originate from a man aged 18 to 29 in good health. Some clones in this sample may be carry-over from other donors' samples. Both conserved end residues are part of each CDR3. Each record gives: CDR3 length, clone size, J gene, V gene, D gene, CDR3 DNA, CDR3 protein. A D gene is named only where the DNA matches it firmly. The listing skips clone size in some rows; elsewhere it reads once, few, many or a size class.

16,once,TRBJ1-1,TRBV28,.,TGTGCCAGCAGTTCTACTCTCTTTGGAGGTATCACTGAAGCTTTCTTT,CASSSTLFGGITEAFF
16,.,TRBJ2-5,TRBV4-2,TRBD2,TGTGCCAGCAGCCAAGATCCCACTAGCGGCAGAGAGACCCAGTACTTC,CASSQDPTSGRETQYF
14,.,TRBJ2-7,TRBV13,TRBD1,TGTGCCAGCAGGCCGACAGGGGGTCCCTACGAGCAGTACTTC,CASRPTGGPYEQYF
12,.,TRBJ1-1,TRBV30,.,TGTGCCTGGAGAGCCGGGACTCTAAGAGCTTTCTTT,CAWRAGTLRAFF
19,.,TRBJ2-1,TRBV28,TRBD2,TGTGCCAGCAGTTCCCGGGCTAGCGGGAGGGCCCGTTCCTACAATGAGCAGTTCTTC,CASSSRASGRARSYNEQFF
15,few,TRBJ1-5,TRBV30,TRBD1,TGTGCCTGGGACAGGGGTCTTTTGAGCAATCAGCCCCAGCATTTT,CAWDRGLLSNQPQHF
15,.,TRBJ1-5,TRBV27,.,TGTGCCAGCAGTTCGTATGGAGGAAACAATCAGCCCCAGCATTTT,CASSSYGGNNQPQHF
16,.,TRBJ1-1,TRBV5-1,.,TGCGCCACCTTCCCGTCTCACAAGGCCATGAACACTGAAGCTTTCTTT,CATFPSHKAMNTEAFF
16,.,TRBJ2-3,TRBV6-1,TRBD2,TGTGCCAGCAGTGGCTCAGCGGGAGTTTTCGCAGATACGCAGTATTTT,CASSGSAGVFADTQYF
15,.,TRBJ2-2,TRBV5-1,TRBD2,TGCGCCAGCAGCTTGACGGCGGGAGACACCGGGGAGCTGTTTTTT,CASSLTAGDTGELFF
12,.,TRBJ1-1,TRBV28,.,TGTGCCAGCACAAGGGGATCCACTGAAGCTTTCTTT,CASTRGSTEAFF
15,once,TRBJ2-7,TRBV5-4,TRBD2,TGTGCCAGCAGCCCCGGACTAGCGCAGCCCTACGAGCAGTACTTC,CASSPGLAQPYEQYF
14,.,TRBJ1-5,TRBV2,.,TGTGCCAGCAGTGGGACAGCACGCAATCAGCCCCAGCATTTT,CASSGTARNQPQHF
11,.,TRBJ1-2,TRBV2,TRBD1,TGTGCCAGCAGGCAGGGACAGTCCTCTTCCTTC,CASRQGQSSSF
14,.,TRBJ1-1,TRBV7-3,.,TGTGCCAGCAGCCCCCTCCCGGGAAGCACTGAAGCTTTCTTT,CASSPLPGSTEAFF
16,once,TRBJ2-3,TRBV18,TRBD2,TGTGCCAGCTCACCACGACTAGCTGACCGCGGGGATACGCAGTATTTT,CASSPRLADRGDTQYF
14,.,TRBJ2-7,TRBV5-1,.,TGCGCCAGCAGCTTTGGCGGGGTTCCCCTCGAGCAGTACTTC,CASSFGGVPLEQYF
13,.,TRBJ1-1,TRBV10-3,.,TGTGCCATCAGGAACAGGGACGGCACTGAAGCTTTCTTT,CAIRNRDGTEAFF
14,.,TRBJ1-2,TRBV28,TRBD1,TGTGCCAGCAGTAGCTGGACAGGGGACTATGGCTACACCTTC,CASSSWTGDYGYTF
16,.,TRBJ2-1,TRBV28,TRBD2,TGTGCCACAATCGGGGGCACTAGCGGGACCTACAATGAGCAGTTCTTC,CATIGGTSGTYNEQFF
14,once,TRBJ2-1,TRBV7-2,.,TGTGCCAGCAGCTTATTAAAGGACTACAATGAGCAGTTCTTC,CASSLLKDYNEQFF
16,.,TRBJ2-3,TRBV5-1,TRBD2,TGCGCCAACACGTCCCTACTAGCGGGGGGCACAGATACGCAGTATTTT,CANTSLLAGGTDTQYF
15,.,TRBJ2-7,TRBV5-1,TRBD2,TGCGCCAGCAGCCTAGGGACTAACCCTTCCTACGAGCAGTACTTC,CASSLGTNPSYEQYF
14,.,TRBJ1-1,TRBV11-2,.,TGTGCCAGCAGCTTAGTTGAAGGGTACACTGAAGCTTTCTTT,CASSLVEGYTEAFF
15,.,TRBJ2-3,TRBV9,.,TGTGCCAGCAGCGTAAGTGGGATTCGGGGAGATACGCAGTATTTT,CASSVSGIRGDTQYF
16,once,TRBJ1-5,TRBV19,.,TGTGCCAGTAGTATAGGTGGCAGTTGGGGGGGAAGGCCCCAGCATTTT,CASSIGGSWGGRPQHF
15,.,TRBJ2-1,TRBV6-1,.,TGTGCCAGCAGTGAAGTAGCGGAGGCCTACAATGAGCAGTTCTTC,CASSEVAEAYNEQFF
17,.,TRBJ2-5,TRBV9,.,TGTGCCAGCAGCGTACAGGGTCAGTCGTTGGTTGGGGAGACCCAGTACTTC,CASSVQGQSLVGETQYF
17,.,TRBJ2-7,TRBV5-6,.,TGTGCCAGCAGCTTGGCCGCGGGACAGCTCAGGACTTACGAGCAGTACTTC,CASSLAAGQLRTYEQYF
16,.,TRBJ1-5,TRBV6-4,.,TGTGCCAGTATAACACAGGAGACAGGAAGCAATCAGCCCCAGCATTTT,CASITQETGSNQPQHF
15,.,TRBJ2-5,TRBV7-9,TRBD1,TGTGCCAGCAGCTTAGAGGGGACAGGGAGAGAGACCCAGTACTTC,CASSLEGTGRETQYF
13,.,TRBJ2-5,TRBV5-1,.,TGCGCCAGCAGCTGGCCAAAACAAGAGACCCAGTACTTC,CASSWPKQETQYF
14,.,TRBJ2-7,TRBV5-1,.,TGCGCCAGCAGCCCGGTGACAGGCGGCTACGAGCAGTACTTC,CASSPVTGGYEQYF
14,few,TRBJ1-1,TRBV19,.,TGTGCCAGTAGTATAGAGCCAGTGAACACTGAAGCTTTCTTT,CASSIEPVNTEAFF
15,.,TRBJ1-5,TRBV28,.,TGTGCCAGCAGTTTATCTGGCAGGAACAATCAGCCCCAGCATTTT,CASSLSGRNNQPQHF
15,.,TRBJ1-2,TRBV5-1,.,TGCGCCAGCAGCTTCTTGGCGGGTAATAACTATGGCTACACCTTC,CASSFLAGNNYGYTF